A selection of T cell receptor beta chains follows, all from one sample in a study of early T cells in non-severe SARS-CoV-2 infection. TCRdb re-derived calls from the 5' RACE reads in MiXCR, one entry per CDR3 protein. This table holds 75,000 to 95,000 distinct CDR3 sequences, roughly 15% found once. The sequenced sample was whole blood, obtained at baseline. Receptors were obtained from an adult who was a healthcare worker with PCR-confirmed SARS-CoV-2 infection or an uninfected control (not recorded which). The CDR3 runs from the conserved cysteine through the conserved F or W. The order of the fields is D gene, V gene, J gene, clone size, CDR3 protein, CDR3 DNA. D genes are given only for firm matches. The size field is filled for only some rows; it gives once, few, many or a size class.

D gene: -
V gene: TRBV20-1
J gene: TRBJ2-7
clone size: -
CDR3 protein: CSASTNGNDEQYF
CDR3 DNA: TGCAGTGCTTCGACTAACGGGAACGACGAGCAGTACTTC

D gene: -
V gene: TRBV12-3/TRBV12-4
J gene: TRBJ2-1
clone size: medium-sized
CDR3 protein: CASSPRQEQFF
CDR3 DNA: TGTGCCAGCAGTCCAAGACAGGAGCAGTTCTTC

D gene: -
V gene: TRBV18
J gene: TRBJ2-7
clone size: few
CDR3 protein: CASSRMEEQYF
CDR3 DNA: TGTGCCAGCTCTCGCATGGAAGAGCAGTACTTC

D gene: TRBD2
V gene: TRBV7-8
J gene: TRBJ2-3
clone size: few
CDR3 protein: CASNLGVWSGSTDTQYF
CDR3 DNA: TGTGCCAGCAACTTAGGGGTGTGGAGCGGGAGTACAGATACGCAGTATTTT

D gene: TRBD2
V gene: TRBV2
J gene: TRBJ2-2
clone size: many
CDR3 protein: CAIRPLAGVNTGELFF
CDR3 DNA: TGTGCCATTAGGCCTTTAGCGGGCGTGAACACCGGGGAGCTGTTTTTT

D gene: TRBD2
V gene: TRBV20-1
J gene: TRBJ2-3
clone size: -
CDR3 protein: CSATLAGFTDTQYF
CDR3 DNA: TGCAGTGCAACACTAGCGGGGTTCACAGATACGCAGTATTTT

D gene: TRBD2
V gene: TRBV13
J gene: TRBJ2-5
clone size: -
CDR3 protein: CASSPLAGGLETQYF
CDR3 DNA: TGTGCCAGCAGCCCCCTAGCGGGAGGTCTTGAGACCCAGTACTTC

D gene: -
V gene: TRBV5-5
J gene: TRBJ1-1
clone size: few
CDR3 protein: CASSLGMAMNTEAFF
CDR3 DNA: TGTGCCAGCAGCTTGGGGATGGCTATGAACACTGAAGCTTTCTTT

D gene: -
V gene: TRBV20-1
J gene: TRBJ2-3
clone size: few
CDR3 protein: CSARPTASTPQYF
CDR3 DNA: TGCAGTGCTAGACCGACAGCATCGACGCCGCAGTATTTT

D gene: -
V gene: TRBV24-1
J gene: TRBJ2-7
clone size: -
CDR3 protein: CATSDHPGRTPYEQYF
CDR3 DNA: TGTGCCACCAGTGACCATCCGGGACGGACCCCCTACGAGCAGTACTTC

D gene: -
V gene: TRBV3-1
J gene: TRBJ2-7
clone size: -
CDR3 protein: CASSRHRDNYEQYF
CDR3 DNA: TGTGCCAGCAGCCGACACCGGGACAACTACGAGCAGTACTTC

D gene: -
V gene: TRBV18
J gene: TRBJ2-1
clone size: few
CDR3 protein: CASSPPGRPNEQFF
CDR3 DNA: TGTGCCAGCTCACCCCCCGGCCGGCCAAATGAGCAGTTCTTC

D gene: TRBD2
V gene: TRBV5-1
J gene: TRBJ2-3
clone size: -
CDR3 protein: CASSLETGGPADTQYF
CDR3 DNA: TGCGCCAGCAGCTTGGAGACGGGAGGGCCCGCCGATACGCAGTATTTT

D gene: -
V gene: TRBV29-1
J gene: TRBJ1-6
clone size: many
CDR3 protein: CSVGQGGDSPLHF
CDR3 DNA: TGCAGCGTTGGGCAGGGAGGGGATTCACCCCTCCACTTT

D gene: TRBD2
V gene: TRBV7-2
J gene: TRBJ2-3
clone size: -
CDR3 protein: CASSAGLAGVITDTQYF
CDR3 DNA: TGTGCCAGCAGCGCGGGACTAGCGGGAGTGATCACAGATACGCAGTATTTT

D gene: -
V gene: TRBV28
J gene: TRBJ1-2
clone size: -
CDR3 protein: CASSLPGGQASYGYTF
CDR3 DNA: TGTGCCAGCAGTCTCCCTGGTGGGCAGGCAAGCTATGGCTACACCTTC

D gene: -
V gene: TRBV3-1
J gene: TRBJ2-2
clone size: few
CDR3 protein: CASSPTWGRANTGELFF
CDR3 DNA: TGTGCCAGCAGCCCTACGTGGGGACGCGCGAACACCGGGGAGCTGTTTTTT

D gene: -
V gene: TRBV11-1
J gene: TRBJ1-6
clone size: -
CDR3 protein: CASSSWNSPLHF
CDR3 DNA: TGTGCCAGCAGCTCCTGGAATTCACCCCTCCACTTT

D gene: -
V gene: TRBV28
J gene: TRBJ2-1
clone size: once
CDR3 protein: CASSLWGENIQFF
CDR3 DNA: TGTGCCAGCAGTCTTTGGGGGGAAAACATTCAGTTCTTC

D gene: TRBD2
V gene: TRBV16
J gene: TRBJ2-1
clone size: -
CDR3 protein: CASSHVGRDYHNEQFF
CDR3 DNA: TGTGCCAGCAGCCATGTCGGTAGGGACTACCACAATGAGCAGTTCTTC

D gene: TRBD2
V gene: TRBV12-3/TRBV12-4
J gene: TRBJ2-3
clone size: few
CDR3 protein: CASSISGRDTQYF
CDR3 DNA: TGTGCCAGCAGCATCAGCGGGAGGGATACGCAGTATTTT

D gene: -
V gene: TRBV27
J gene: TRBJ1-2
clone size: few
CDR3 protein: CASSLSGGASHTF
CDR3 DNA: TGTGCCAGCAGTTTATCTGGTGGCGCCTCCCACACCTTC

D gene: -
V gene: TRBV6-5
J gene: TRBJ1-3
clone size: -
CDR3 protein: CASSQGPNSGNTIYF
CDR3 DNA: TGTGCCAGCAGTCAGGGACCTAACTCTGGAAACACCATATATTTT

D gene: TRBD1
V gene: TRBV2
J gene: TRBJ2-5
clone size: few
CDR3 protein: CASSWTGVQETQYF
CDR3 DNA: TGTGCCAGCAGTTGGACAGGCGTTCAAGAGACCCAGTACTTC

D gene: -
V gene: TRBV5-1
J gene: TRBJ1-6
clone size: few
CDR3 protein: CASSFATYNSPLHF
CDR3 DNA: TGCGCCAGCAGCTTTGCTACGTATAATTCACCCCTCCACTTT

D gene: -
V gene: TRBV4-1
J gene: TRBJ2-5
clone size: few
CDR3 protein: CASSQAGIGIETQYF
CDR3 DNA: TGCGCCAGCAGCCAAGCAGGGATTGGTATTGAGACCCAGTACTTC

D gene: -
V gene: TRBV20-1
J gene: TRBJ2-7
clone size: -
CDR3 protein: CSATFSGRSITYEQYF
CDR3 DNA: TGCAGTGCCACGTTTAGTGGCAGATCAATAACCTACGAGCAGTACTTC

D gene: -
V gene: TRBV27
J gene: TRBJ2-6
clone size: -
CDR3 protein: CASSSGGGSGANVLTF
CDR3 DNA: TGTGCCAGCAGTTCTGGTGGGGGCTCTGGGGCCAACGTCCTGACTTTC

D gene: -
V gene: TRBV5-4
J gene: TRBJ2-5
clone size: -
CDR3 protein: CASSLRPGPETQYF
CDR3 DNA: TGTGCCAGCAGCCTAAGGCCGGGCCCAGAGACCCAGTACTTC

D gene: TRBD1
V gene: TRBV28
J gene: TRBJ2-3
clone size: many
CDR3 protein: CASRPGGGTDTQYF
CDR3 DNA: TGTGCCAGCAGACCAGGGGGCGGCACAGATACGCAGTATTTT

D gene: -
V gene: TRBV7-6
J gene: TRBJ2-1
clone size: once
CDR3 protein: CASSLYGVHEQFF
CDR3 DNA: TGTGCCAGCAGCTTATACGGGGTGCATGAGCAGTTCTTC

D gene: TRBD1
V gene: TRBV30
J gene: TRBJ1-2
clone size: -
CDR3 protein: CALEGADFYGYTF
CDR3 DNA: TGTGCCTTGGAGGGGGCAGACTTCTATGGCTACACCTTC

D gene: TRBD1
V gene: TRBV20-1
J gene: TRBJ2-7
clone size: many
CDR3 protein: CSARDREYEQYF
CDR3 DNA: TGCAGTGCCCGGGACAGGGAGTACGAGCAGTACTTC

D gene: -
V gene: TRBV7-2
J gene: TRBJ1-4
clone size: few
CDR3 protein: CASGLTVFNEKLFF
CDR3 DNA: TGTGCGAGCGGGCTGACCGTTTTTAATGAAAAACTGTTTTTT

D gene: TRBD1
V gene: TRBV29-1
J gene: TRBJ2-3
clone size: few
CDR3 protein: CSVPTGVMDTQYF
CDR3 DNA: TGCAGCGTCCCGACAGGGGTGATGGATACGCAGTATTTT

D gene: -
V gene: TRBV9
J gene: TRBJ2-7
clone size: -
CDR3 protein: CASSVRGGPYEQYF
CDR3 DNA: TGTGCCAGCAGCGTTCGTGGAGGCCCCTACGAGCAGTACTTC

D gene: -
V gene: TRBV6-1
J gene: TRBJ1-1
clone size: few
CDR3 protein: CASSYFTEAFF
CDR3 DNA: TGTGCCAGCAGTTACTTCACTGAAGCTTTCTTT

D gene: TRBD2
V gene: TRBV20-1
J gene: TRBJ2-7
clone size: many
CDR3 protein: CSARGLAGVYEQYF
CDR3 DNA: TGCAGTGCTAGAGGACTAGCGGGAGTCTACGAGCAGTACTTC

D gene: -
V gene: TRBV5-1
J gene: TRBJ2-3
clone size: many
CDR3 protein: CASSPGADTQYF
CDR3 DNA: TGCGCCAGCAGCCCGGGCGCGGATACGCAGTATTTT

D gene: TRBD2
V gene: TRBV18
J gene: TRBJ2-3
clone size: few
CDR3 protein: CASSPYDSGSVTDTQYF
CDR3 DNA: TGTGCCAGCTCACCATATGACAGCGGGAGTGTTACAGATACGCAGTATTTT

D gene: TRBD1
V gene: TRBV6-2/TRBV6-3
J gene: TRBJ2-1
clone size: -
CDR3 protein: CASSYGSGTGLRDEQFF
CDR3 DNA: TGTGCCAGCAGTTATGGGTCCGGGACAGGGTTGCGTGATGAGCAGTTCTTC

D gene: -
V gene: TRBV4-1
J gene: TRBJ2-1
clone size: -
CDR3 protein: CASSKDQGIDEQFF
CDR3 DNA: TGCGCCAGCAGCAAAGACCAGGGAATAGATGAGCAGTTCTTC

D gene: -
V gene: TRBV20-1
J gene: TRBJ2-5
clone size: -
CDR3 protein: CSARDFSMTQYF
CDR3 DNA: TGCAGTGCTAGAGATTTCTCGATGACCCAGTACTTC

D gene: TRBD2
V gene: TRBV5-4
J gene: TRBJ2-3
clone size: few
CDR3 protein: CASSSAASGKDTQYF
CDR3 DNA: TGTGCCAGCAGCTCAGCGGCTAGCGGGAAAGATACGCAGTATTTT

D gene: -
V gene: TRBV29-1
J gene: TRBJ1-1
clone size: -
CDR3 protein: CSVGPPEPNTEAFF
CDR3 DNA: TGCAGCGTTGGCCCCCCAGAGCCGAACACTGAAGCTTTCTTT

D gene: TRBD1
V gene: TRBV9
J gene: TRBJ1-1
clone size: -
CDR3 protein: CASDKTGTNTEAFF
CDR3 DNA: TGTGCCAGTGATAAGACAGGGACGAACACTGAAGCTTTCTTT

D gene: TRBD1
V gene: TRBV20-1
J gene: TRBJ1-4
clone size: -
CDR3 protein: CSAAQGAWEKLFF
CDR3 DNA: TGCAGTGCTGCACAGGGGGCCTGGGAAAAACTGTTTTTT

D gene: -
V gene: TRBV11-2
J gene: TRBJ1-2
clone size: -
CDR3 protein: CASSPNPTSVYGYTF
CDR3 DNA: TGTGCCAGCAGCCCTAACCCGACAAGTGTCTATGGCTACACCTTC

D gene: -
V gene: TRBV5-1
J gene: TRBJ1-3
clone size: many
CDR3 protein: CASSPSGGPGNTIYF
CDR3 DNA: TGCGCCAGCAGCCCTTCCGGGGGACCTGGAAACACCATATATTTT

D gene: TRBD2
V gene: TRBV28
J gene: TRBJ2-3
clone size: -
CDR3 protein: CASSFVSSGSGTDTQYF
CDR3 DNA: TGTGCCAGCAGTTTCGTCTCTAGCGGGAGCGGAACAGATACGCAGTATTTT

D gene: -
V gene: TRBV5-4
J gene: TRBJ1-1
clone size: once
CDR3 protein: CASSSAVGETEAFF
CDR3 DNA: TGTGCCAGCAGCTCCGCGGTAGGGGAGACTGAAGCTTTCTTT

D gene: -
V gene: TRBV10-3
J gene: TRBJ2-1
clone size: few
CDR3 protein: CAISMSYEQFF
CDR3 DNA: TGTGCCATCAGTATGAGCTATGAGCAGTTCTTC

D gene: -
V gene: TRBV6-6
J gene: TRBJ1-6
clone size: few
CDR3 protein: CASSSVYGNSPLHF
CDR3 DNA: TGTGCCAGCAGTTCCGTATATGGGAATTCACCCCTCCACTTT

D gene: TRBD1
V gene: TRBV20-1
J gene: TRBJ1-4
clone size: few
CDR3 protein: CSASGGTNEKLFF
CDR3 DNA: TGCAGTGCTTCAGGGGGAACTAATGAAAAACTGTTTTTT

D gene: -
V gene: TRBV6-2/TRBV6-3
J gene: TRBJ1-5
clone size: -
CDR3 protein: CASSYSIIVRYSNQPQHF
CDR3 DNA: TGTGCCAGCAGTTACTCGATTATCGTCCGTTATAGCAATCAGCCCCAGCATTTT

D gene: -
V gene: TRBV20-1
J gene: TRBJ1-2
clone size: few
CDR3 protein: CSATRGISDYGYTF
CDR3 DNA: TGCAGTGCTACCCGGGGGATCTCGGACTATGGCTACACCTTC

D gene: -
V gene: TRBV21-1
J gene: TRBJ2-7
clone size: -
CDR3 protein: CASSSEESYEQYF
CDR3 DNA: TGTGCCAGCAGCAGTGAAGAAAGCTACGAGCAGTACTTC

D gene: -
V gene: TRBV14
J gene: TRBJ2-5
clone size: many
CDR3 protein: CASSQVPGAEGLQETQYF
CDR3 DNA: TGTGCCAGCAGCCAAGTCCCGGGAGCCGAGGGGCTACAAGAGACCCAGTACTTC

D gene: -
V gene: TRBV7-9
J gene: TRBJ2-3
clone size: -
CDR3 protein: CASSRKAETTDTQYF
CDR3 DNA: TGTGCCAGCAGCCGGAAAGCGGAGACCACAGATACGCAGTATTTT